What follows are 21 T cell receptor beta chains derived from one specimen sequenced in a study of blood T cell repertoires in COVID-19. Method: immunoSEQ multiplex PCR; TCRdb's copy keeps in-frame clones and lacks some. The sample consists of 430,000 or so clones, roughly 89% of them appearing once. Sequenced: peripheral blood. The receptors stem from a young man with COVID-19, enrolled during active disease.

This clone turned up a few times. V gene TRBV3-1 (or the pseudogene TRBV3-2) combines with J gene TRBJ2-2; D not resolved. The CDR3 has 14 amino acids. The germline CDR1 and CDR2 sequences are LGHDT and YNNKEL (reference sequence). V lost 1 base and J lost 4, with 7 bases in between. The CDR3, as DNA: TGTGCCAGCAGCCAAGGTCCTACCACCGGGGAGCTGTTTTTT. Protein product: CASSQGPTTGELFF.

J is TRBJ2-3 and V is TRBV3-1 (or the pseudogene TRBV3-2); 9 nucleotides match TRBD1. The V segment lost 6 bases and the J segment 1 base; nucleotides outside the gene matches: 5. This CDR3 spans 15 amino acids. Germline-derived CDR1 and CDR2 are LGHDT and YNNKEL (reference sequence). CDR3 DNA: TGTGCCAGCAGACCGCGGACAGGGGGCACAGATACGCAGTATTTT. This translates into CASRPRTGGTDTQYF.

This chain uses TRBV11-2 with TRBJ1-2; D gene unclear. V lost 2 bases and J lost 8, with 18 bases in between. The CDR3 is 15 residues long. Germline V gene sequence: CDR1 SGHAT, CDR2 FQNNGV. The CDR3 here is CASSLSSGKEDGYTF. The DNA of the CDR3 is TGTGCCAGCAGCTTATCTTCGGGGAAGGAGGACGGCTACACCTTC. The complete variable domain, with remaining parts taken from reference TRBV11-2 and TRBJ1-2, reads EAGVAQSPRYKIIEKRQSVAFWCNPISGHATLYWYQQILGQGPKLLIQFQNNGVVDDSQLPKDRFSAERLKGVDSTLKIQPAKLEDSAVYLCASSLSSGKEDGYTFGSGTRLTVV.

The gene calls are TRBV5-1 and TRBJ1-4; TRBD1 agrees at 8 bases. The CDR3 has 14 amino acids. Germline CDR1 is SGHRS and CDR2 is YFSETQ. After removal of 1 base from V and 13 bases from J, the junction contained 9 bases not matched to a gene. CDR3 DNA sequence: TGCGCCAGCAGCTTGTCGGGACAGGAGGAAGTACTGTTTTTT. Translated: CASSLSGQEEVLFF. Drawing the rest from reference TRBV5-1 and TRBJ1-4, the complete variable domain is KAGVTQTPRYLIKTRGQQVTLSCSPISGHRSVSWYQQTPGQGLQFLFEYFSETQRNKGNFPGRFSGRQFSNSRSEMNVSTLELGDSALYLCASSLSGQEEVLFFGSGTQLSVL.

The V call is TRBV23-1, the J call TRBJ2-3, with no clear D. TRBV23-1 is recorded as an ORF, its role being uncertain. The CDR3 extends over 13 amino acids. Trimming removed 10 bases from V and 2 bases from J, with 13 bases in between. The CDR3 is CATRRVSTDTQYF. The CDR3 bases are TGCGCCACCCGCCGGGTCTCCACAGATACGCAGTATTTT.

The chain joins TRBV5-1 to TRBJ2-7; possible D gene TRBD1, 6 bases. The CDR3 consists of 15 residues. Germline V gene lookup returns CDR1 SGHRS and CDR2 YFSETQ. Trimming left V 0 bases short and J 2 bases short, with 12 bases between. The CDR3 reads CASSLGDRLTYEQYF. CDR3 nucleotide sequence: TGCGCCAGCAGCTTGGGAGACAGGCTCACCTACGAGCAGTACTTC.

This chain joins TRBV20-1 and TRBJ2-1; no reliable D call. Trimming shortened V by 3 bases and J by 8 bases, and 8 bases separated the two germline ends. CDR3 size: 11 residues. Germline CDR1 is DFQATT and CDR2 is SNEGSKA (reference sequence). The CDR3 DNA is TGCAGTGCTAGGTTGAGCCATGAGCAGTTCTTC. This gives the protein CSARLSHEQFF.

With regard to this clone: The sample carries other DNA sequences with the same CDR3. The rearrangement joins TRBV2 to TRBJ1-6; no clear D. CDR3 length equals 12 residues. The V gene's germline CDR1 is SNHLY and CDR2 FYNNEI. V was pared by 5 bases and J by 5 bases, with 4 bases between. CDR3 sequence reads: CASSPNNSPLHF. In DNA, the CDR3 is TGTGCCAGCAGTCCTAATAATTCACCCCTCCACTTT.

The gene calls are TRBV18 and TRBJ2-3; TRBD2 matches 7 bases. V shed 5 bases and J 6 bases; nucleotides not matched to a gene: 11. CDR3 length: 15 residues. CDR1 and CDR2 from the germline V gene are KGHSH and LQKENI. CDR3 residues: CASSYKQGGTDTQYF. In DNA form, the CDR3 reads TGTGCCAGCTCATATAAGCAGGGAGGGACGGATACGCAGTATTTT.

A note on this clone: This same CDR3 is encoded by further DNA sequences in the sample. The CDR3 loop reads CASSLGLAGTYEQYF. The CDR3 DNA follows: TGTGCCAGCAGCTTAGGATTAGCGGGAACTTACGAGCAGTACTTC. This chain joins TRBV7-2 and TRBJ2-7; 8 nucleotides align to TRBD2. Looked up from germline, CDR1 is SGHTA and CDR2 is FQGNSA. J was trimmed by 4 bases and V by 1 base; bases with no gene match: 6. The CDR3 has 15 amino acids.

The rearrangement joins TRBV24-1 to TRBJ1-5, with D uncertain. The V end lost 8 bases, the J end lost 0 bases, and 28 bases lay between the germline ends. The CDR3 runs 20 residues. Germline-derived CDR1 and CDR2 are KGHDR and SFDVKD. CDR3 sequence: CATIEPTGGITITSNQPQHF. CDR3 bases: TGTGCCACCATCGAACCCACGGGAGGCATAACAATAACTAGCAATCAGCCCCAGCATTTT.

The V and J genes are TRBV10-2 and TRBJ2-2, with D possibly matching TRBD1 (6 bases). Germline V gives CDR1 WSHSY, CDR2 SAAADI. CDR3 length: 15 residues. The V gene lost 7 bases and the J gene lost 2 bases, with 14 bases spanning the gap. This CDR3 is CASTESDRNTGELFF. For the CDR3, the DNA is TGCGCCAGCACCGAATCGGACAGAAACACCGGGGAGCTGTTTTTT.

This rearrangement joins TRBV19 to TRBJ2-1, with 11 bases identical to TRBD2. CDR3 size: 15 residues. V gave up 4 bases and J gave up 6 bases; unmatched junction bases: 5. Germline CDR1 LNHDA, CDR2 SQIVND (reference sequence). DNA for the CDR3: TGTGCCAGTAGTAGCTTAGCGGGAGGGGGCAATGAGCAGTTCTTC. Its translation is CASSSLAGGGNEQFF.

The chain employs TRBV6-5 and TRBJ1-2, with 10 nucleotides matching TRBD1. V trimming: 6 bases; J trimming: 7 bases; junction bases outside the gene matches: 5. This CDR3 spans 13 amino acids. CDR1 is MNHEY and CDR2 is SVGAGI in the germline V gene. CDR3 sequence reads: CASRRQGATGYTF. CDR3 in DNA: TGTGCCAGCAGACGACAGGGGGCGACTGGCTACACCTTC.

The CDR3 coding sequence is TGTGCCAGCAAAACTACTACCGGGACAGAATATGGCTACACCTTC. It codes for CASKTTTGTEYGYTF. V gene TRBV6-5 combines with J gene TRBJ1-2; 7 bases line up with TRBD1. The CDR3 is 15 residues long. CDR1 and CDR2 from the germline V gene are MNHEY and SVGAGI. After removal of 7 bases from V and 5 bases from J, the junction contained 13 bases not matched to a gene.

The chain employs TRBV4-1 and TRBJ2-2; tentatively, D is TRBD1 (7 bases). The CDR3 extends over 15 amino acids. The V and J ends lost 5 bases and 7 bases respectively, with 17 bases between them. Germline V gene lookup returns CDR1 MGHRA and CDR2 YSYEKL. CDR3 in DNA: TGCGCCAGCAGCTCCCTTGGAGGGGGCATCGGGGAGCTGTTTTTT. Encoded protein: CASSSLGGGIGELFF.

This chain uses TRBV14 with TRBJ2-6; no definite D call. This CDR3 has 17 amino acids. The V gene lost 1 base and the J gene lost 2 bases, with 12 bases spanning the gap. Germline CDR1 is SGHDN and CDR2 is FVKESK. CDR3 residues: CASSQAPPGAGANVLTF. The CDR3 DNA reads TGTGCCAGCAGCCAAGCCCCCCCGGGTGCTGGGGCCAACGTCCTGACTTTC.

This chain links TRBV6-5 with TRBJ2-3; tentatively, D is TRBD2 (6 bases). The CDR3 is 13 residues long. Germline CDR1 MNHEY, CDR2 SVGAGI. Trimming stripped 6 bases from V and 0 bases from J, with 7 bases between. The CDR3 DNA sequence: TGTGCCAGCAGGGGACTGAGCACAGATACGCAGTATTTT. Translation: CASRGLSTDTQYF.

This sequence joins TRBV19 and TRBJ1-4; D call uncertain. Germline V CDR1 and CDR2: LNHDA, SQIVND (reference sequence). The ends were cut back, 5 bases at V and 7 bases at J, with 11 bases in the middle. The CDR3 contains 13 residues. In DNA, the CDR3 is TGTGCCAGTAGTTGGAGGTTGACTGAAAAACTGTTTTTT. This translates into CASSWRLTEKLFF.

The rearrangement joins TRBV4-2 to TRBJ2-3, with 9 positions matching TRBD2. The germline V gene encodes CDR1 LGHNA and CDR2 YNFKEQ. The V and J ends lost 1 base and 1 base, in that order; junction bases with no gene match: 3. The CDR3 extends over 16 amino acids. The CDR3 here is CASSQVRTSGTDTQYF. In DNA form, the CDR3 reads TGTGCCAGCAGCCAAGTACGGACTAGCGGCACAGATACGCAGTATTTT.

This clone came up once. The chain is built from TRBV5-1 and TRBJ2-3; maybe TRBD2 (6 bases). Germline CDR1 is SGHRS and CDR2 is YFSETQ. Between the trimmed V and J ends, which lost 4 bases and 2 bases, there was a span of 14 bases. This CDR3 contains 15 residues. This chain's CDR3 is CASSPATRVTDTQYF. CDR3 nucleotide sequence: TGCGCCAGCAGCCCAGCGACTAGAGTCACAGATACGCAGTATTTT.